The 4 T cell receptor beta chains given below trace back to one sample, sequenced in a study of blood T cell repertoires in COVID-19. Measured with immunoSEQ multiplex PCR; TCRdb has only the in-frame clones, and not every one. The sample lists 150,000 to 200,000 clones, roughly 87% occurring once. The sequencing input was peripheral blood. These receptor sequences come from a woman aged 70-85 years with COVID-19, enrolled during active disease.

Note on this clone: Other DNA sequences within the sample encode an identical CDR3. CDR3 sequence: CASSVGPGQTAQKLFF. The CDR3 DNA sequence: TGTGCCAGCAGCGTAGGACCGGGACAGACGGCCCAAAAACTGTTTTTT. The J gene is TRBJ1-4, the V gene TRBV9, with TRBD1 identical over 7 bases. The CDR3 is 16 residues long. Germline values: CDR1 SGDLS, CDR2 YYNGEE. After removal of 0 bases from V and 9 bases from J, the junction contained 11 bases not matched to a gene.

V is TRBV28 and J is TRBJ1-3; tentatively, D is TRBD1 (5 bases). V gave up 2 bases and J gave up 0 bases, with 8 bases separating them. This CDR3 is 15 amino acids long. Germline CDR1 is MDHEN and CDR2 is SYDVKM. In DNA, the CDR3 is TGTGCCAGCAGTTTACCGACAGACTCTGGAAACACCATATATTTT. Translating it yields CASSLPTDSGNTIYF.

The chain combines TRBV5-1 with TRBJ2-2; D possibly corresponds to TRBD1 (5 bases). The CDR3 totals 15 residues. The V end lost 0 bases, the J end lost 6 bases, and 12 bases lay between the germline ends. From germline, CDR1 is SGHRS and CDR2 YFSETQ. DNA of the CDR3: TGCGCCAGCAGCTTGGCAAGTGGGGCCGCCGGGGAGCTGTTTTTT. Translating it yields CASSLASGAAGELFF. The whole variable domain, filled in from reference TRBV5-1 and TRBJ2-2, reads KAGVTQTPRYLIKTRGQQVTLSCSPISGHRSVSWYQQTPGQGLQFLFEYFSETQRNKGNFPGRFSGRQFSNSRSEMNVSTLELGDSALYLCASSLASGAAGELFFGEGSRLTVL.

This chain joins TRBV29-1 and TRBJ2-1; tentatively, D is TRBD2 (6 bases). Trimming stripped 4 bases from V and 5 bases from J, with 15 bases between. This CDR3 region has 14 residues. Germline CDR1 is SQVTM and CDR2 is ANQGSEA. CDR3 protein: CSVVLGSGNNEQFF. CDR3 nucleotide sequence: TGCAGCGTTGTTCTCGGGAGCGGAAACAATGAGCAGTTCTTC.